Each of the 24 T cell receptor beta chains below was sequenced from the same sample in a study of CD8+CD57+ T cells in acquired aplastic anemia. CDR3 and TCR beta VDJ profiling relied on genomic DNA as the template. MiXCR, applied by TCRdb to the reads, yields one record per CDR3 protein. The table lists about 220,000 distinct CDR3 sequences, approximately 45% of them singletons. Previously, flow cytometry had revealed CD8+CD57+ cell expansion in the patients chosen for sequencing. Sequencing was performed on sorted CD4+, CD8+, or CD8+CD57+ T cells (not recorded which) from PBMCs. These receptors came from a human donor with aplastic anemia.

This clonotype was counted ten times or more. The chain recombines TRBV7-9 with TRBJ2-4; D remains unclear. CDR1 is SEHNR and CDR2 is FQNEAQ in the germline V gene (reference sequence). Trimming removed 5 bases from V and 7 bases from J, with 18 bases in between. The CDR3 sequence is 15 residues long. The CDR3 sequence: CASSNPGPRSNIQYF. The CDR3 DNA follows: TGTGCCAGCAGCAATCCCGGACCGAGGTCTAACATTCAGTACTTC.

The V call is TRBV9, the J call TRBJ2-7, with 7 bases that match TRBD1. The CDR3 length is 15 residues. The germline V gene has CDR1 SGDLS and CDR2 YYNGEE. V was pared by 1 base and J by 6 bases, with 10 bases of the junction left unmatched. This CDR3 reads CASSVRSYGDSEQYF. In DNA form, the CDR3 reads TGTGCCAGCAGCGTACGTTCGTACGGGGACAGCGAGCAGTACTTC.

This chain connects TRBV25-1 to TRBJ2-1; 9 nucleotides match TRBD2. Germline CDR1 is MGHDK and CDR2 is SYGVNS. The CDR3 totals 13 residues. V shed 6 bases, J shed 5 bases, and the junction held 2 bases outside the gene matches. CDR3 region: CASRTSGNNEQFF. In nucleotides, the CDR3 is TGTGCCAGCAGGACTAGCGGTAACAATGAGCAGTTCTTC.

V is TRBV20-1 and J is TRBJ2-7; TRBD1 is a possible D gene (6 bases). Trimming cost V 1 base and J 6 bases, with 13 bases left between them. CDR3 size: 13 residues. Germline values: CDR1 DFQATT, CDR2 SNEGSKA (reference sequence). Written as DNA, the CDR3 is TGCAGTGCTAGAGGGACAGAACCTCCCGAGCAGTACTTC. It is translated as CSARGTEPPEQYF.

This clonotype was observed at least ten times. CDR3: CASRQGAYEDGYTF. Written as DNA, the CDR3 is TGTGCCAGCCGACAGGGCGCTTATGAGGATGGCTACACCTTC. The rearrangement links TRBV25-1 to TRBJ1-2; the match to TRBD1 covers 7 bases. CDR1 and CDR2 from the germline V gene are MGHDK and SYGVNS. The CDR3 is made up of 14 amino acids. With V trimmed by 8 bases and J by 6 bases, 12 bases remained unmatched.

The rearrangement links TRBV19 to TRBJ1-2; D gene unclear. The CDR3 consists of 14 residues. In germline, CDR1 is LNHDA, CDR2 SQIVND (reference sequence). V lost 0 bases and J 1 base, leaving 6 bases between the germline ends. The CDR3 sequence is CASSIEVINYGYTF. The CDR3 bases are TGTGCCAGTAGTATAGAGGTTATTAACTATGGCTACACCTTC.

The J gene is TRBJ2-1, the V gene TRBV6-2 or TRBV6-3, with no clear D. Looked up from germline, CDR1 is MNHEY and CDR2 is SVGEGT. The CDR3 covers 17 residues. Trimming took 6 bases from V and 0 from J, leaving 18 bases between them. The CDR3 sequence is CASRTQSLGISYNEQFF. CDR3 bases: TGTGCCAGCAGGACCCAATCCCTAGGGATCTCCTACAATGAGCAGTTCTTC.

This clonotype was seen a handful of times. The V gene is TRBV7-9, the J gene TRBJ1-1; D not resolved. The CDR3 spans 12 residues. Germline CDR1 is SEHNR and CDR2 is FQNEAQ (reference sequence). V was cut by 5 bases and J by 6 bases, with 10 bases left in between. In DNA, the CDR3 is TGTGCCAGCAGCCACCGCTGGTCTGAAGCTTTCTTT. Translation: CASSHRWSEAFF.

The CDR3 here is CSVDRRGRGEQYF. The CDR3 region has the DNA TGCAGCGTTGATCGTCGCGGGCGGGGCGAGCAGTACTTC. The chain carries TRBV29-1 and TRBJ2-7, with D possibly TRBD2 on 6 matching bases. This CDR3 comprises 13 residues. Per germline, CDR1 SQVTM and CDR2 ANQGSEA. The V and J ends lost 3 bases and 6 bases respectively, with 15 bases between them.

This chain joins TRBV19 and TRBJ1-2; the D gene is possibly TRBD1 (5 bases). V was clipped by 8 bases and J by 7 bases, with 20 bases between them. Looked up from germline, CDR1 is LNHDA and CDR2 is SQIVND (reference sequence). This CDR3 comprises 14 residues. In nucleotides, the CDR3 is TGTGCCAGTTCTATCTTCAGGGAGGGCCGTGGCTACACCTTC. Residues: CASSIFREGRGYTF.

This chain joins TRBV7-3 and TRBJ1-3; D may be TRBD1 (5 bases). CDR3 length: 14 amino acids. V lost 5 bases and J lost 7, with 15 bases in between. CDR1 and CDR2 (germline): SGHTA, FQGTGA. Written as DNA, the CDR3 is TGTGCCAGCAGCCCCGGGGCAGACCCTAACACCATATATTTT. This codes for CASSPGADPNTIYF.

This clonotype was seen many times. J is TRBJ2-7 and V is TRBV6-4; no firm D call. V gave up 5 bases and J gave up 5 bases, with 7 bases separating them. The CDR3 spans 11 residues. The germline V gene has CDR1 MRHNA and CDR2 SNTAGT. CDR3 sequence (DNA): TGTGCCAGCAGTAACGACCACGAGCAGTACTTC. Protein product: CASSNDHEQYF.

The rearrangement uses TRBV20-1 and TRBJ1-2; D gene unclear. The CDR3 totals 11 residues. The germline V and J ends were trimmed by 1 base and 5 bases, with 5 bases remaining between them. From germline, CDR1 is DFQATT and CDR2 SNEGSKA (reference sequence). The CDR3 spells CSARGTYGYTF. Written as DNA, the CDR3 is TGCAGTGCTAGAGGCACGTATGGCTACACCTTC.

This chain connects TRBV2 to TRBJ2-2, with 7 nucleotides matching TRBD2. Germline CDR1 SNHLY, CDR2 FYNNEI. Trimming took 8 bases from V and 4 from J; bases not matched to a gene: 7. This CDR3 has 14 residues. This chain's CDR3 is CASWGGDTTGELFF. CDR3 nucleotide sequence: TGTGCCAGCTGGGGGGGGGATACCACCGGGGAGCTGTTTTTT.

This clonotype was seen ten or more times. The chain uses TRBV10-2 and TRBJ2-7; 9 nucleotides agree with TRBD2. V was clipped by 2 bases and J by 2 bases; unmatched bases: 4. The CDR3 runs to 15 residues. The germline CDR1 and CDR2 sequences are WSHSY and SAAADI. CDR3 in DNA: TGCGCCAGCAGTGAGGCGAGCGGGAGGACCTACGAGCAGTACTTC. Its translation: CASSEASGRTYEQYF.

CDR3 residues: CSAREEGGPNEQFF. The CDR3 bases are TGCAGTGCTAGAGAAGAGGGGGGGCCGAATGAGCAGTTCTTC. The rearrangement links TRBV20-1 to TRBJ2-1, with a weak D call TRBD2 (7 bases). The CDR3 contains 14 residues. Germline values: CDR1 DFQATT, CDR2 SNEGSKA (reference sequence). Trimming shortened V by 0 bases and J by 7 bases, and 13 bases separated the two germline ends.

CDR3 protein: CSAALGVRETDTQYF. DNA of the CDR3: TGCAGTGCAGCCCTAGGAGTAAGGGAGACAGATACGCAGTATTTT. This chain joins TRBV20-1 and TRBJ2-3; D is perhaps TRBD2 (5 bases). This CDR3 region has 15 residues. CDR1 and CDR2 (germline): DFQATT, SNEGSKA (reference sequence). V shed 6 bases and J shed 3 bases, with 19 bases lying between them.

This clonotype was picked up many times. One end of the junction fails to match germline, which may point to a read error. The V and J genes are TRBV12-3 or TRBV12-4 and TRBJ2-5, with unresolved D. This CDR3 is built from 13 residues. CDR3 amino acids: CASGRLHQETQYF. CDR3 sequence (DNA): TGTGCCAGCGGCCGACTCCACCAGGAGACCCAGTACTTC.

The chain is built from TRBV29-1 and TRBJ2-5, with TRBD1 as a possible D gene (6 bases). This CDR3 has 12 residues. Trimming removed 4 bases from V and 2 bases from J, with 8 bases in between. Germline V CDR1 and CDR2: SQVTM, ANQGSEA. CDR3: CSVGTDQETQYF. The CDR3 DNA reads as TGCAGCGTTGGGACAGATCAAGAGACCCAGTACTTC.

V and J are TRBV10-3 and TRBJ1-2, with D perhaps TRBD1 (6 bases). Trimming removed 3 bases at V and 4 bases at J, with 12 bases between. The CDR3 is 14 amino acids. In germline, CDR1 is ENHRY, CDR2 SYGVKD. The CDR3 DNA reads as TGTGCCATCAGTGAAAGCAGGGGTATCTATGGCTACACCTTC. This sequence encodes CAISESRGIYGYTF.

The V gene is TRBV19, the J gene TRBJ1-5; 12 positions match TRBD1. Unmatched junction bases numbered 8, after V lost 11 bases and J lost 6 bases. CDR1 is LNHDA, CDR2 SQIVND, per germline (reference sequence). The CDR3 length is 14 residues. CDR3 in DNA: TGTGCCTCAAACAGGGACAGGGGGCTTCAGCCCCAGCATTTT. This codes for CASNRDRGLQPQHF.

This chain joins TRBV12-3 or TRBV12-4 and TRBJ1-1, with no clear D. Between the trimmed V and J ends, which lost 6 bases and 4 bases, there was a span of 9 bases. This CDR3 has 12 residues. The CDR3 region is CASRRTATEAFF. The CDR3 nucleotides read TGTGCCAGCAGGCGGACGGCCACTGAAGCTTTCTTT.

The rearrangement joins TRBV2 to TRBJ2-7; 13 positions match TRBD2. The junction had 19 bases not matched to a gene; V was cut back by 6 bases and J by 8 bases. CDR3 length: 18 residues. Germline V gene sequence: CDR1 SNHLY, CDR2 FYNNEI. CDR3 sequence (DNA): TGTGCCAGCAGCGCGACCGGGACTAGCGGGGTCAAGAACCTCAAGCAGTACTTC. Its protein is CASSATGTSGVKNLKQYF.

Only one count was recorded for this clonotype. This rearrangement joins TRBV20-1 to TRBJ2-5; 9 bases match TRBD2. The CDR3 is 16 residues long. The trim removed 0 bases at V and 1 base at J, leaving 6 bases unmatched. Looked up from germline, CDR1 is DFQATT and CDR2 is SNEGSKA (reference sequence). Written as DNA, the CDR3 is TGCAGTGCTAGAGATTTAGCGGGAGAGTCCCAAGAGACCCAGTACTTC. Translating gives CSARDLAGESQETQYF.